Detailed here is one T cell receptor (beta chain). These data originate in a study of PD-L1 blockade in urothelial cancer. For the study at large: Researchers found blood samples held a median of roughly 140,000 T cells.

The repertoire was sequenced with immunoSEQ multiplex PCR; TCRdb's copy has only in-frame clones and lacks some. The data show roughly 120,000 clones, approximately 90% seen once. Described time point: peripheral blood 6 weeks after treatment start. CDR1 SGHTA and CDR2 FQGNSA come from the germline V gene. CDR3 length: 16 amino acids. Trimming removed 5 bases at V and 2 bases at J, with 18 bases between. This sequence originates from a man aged 55-75 years with urothelial cancer. The input for sequencing was PBMCs, taken around atezolizumab (anti-PD-L1) treatment. V is TRBV7-2 and J is TRBJ2-5; a weak D match, TRBD2 (6 bases). The DNA for the CDR3 is TGTGCCAGCAGCCCCCAGGCCTTGGGGGGACAAGAGACCCAGTACTTC. Residues: CASSPQALGGQETQYF. Full variable domain (remainder filled in from reference TRBV7-2 and TRBJ2-5): GAGVSQSPSNKVTEKGKDVELRCDPISGHTALYWYRQSLGQGLEFLIYFQGNSAPDKSGLPSDRFSAERTGGSVSTLTIQRTQQEDSAVYLCASSPQALGGQETQYFGPGTRLLVL.